The 8 T cell receptor beta chains reported below all come from one sample, sequenced in a study of regulatory T cells in long-lasting Graves disease. iRepertoire HTBI primers and Arm-PCR of CDR3 regions built TCR beta libraries. From the multiplex PCR reads, TCRdb called clonotypes with MiXCR, one entry per CDR3 protein. Here the sample spans a few hundred thousand distinct CDR3 sequences, approximately 25% being singletons. Described time point: persistent/refractory GD, antithyroid drugs over 5 years with positive TRAb. Preparation of the TCR library used RNA extracted from PBMCs. Sequencing used peripheral blood mononuclear cells (PBMCs), obtained when the disease was refractory, from a patient treated with antithyroid drugs. Every receptor here comes from a woman aged 35 to 49 with Graves disease.

There are a few counts of this clonotype. The chain joins TRBV5-1 to TRBJ2-7, with D possibly matching TRBD1 (5 bases). The CDR3 contains 14 residues. V lost 2 bases to trimming and J lost 4 bases, with 13 bases between them. Germline-derived CDR1 and CDR2 are SGHRS and YFSETQ. DNA for the CDR3: TGCGCCAGCAGCTTACTTGGGGCGGATTACGAGCAGTACTTC. Translating it yields CASSLLGADYEQYF.

This clonotype was seen repeatedly, ten times or more. The rearrangement links TRBV20-1 to TRBJ2-7; 11 nucleotides align to TRBD1. The CDR3 spans 14 residues. CDR1 is DFQATT, CDR2 SNEGSKA, per germline (reference sequence). The V gene end was trimmed by 5 bases and the J gene end by 3 bases; junction bases not matched to a gene: 6. Written as DNA, the CDR3 is TGCAGTGCTGAATCCGGGACAGGGGGCTACGAGCAGTACTTC. Amino acid sequence: CSAESGTGGYEQYF.

The chain recombines TRBV5-4 with TRBJ2-5; 7 bases match TRBD1. The CDR3 covers 16 residues. Germline lookup yields CDR1 SGHNT and CDR2 YYREEE (reference sequence). V was pared by 3 bases and J by 5 bases, with 13 bases of the junction left unmatched. Here the CDR3 DNA reads TGTGCCAGCAGCTCGTCGGACGGACAGGAAAAGGAGACCCAGTACTTC. This gives the protein CASSSSDGQEKETQYF.

This clonotype came up many times. The chain combines TRBV6-1 with TRBJ2-4; tentative D call: TRBD1 (5 bases). The CDR3 has 16 residues. V gave up 1 base and J gave up 0 bases, with 10 bases separating them. Germline V gene sequence: CDR1 MNHNS, CDR2 SASEGT. CDR3 protein: CASSEGTTEAKNIQYF. The CDR3 nucleotides read TGTGCCAGCAGTGAAGGGACAACCGAAGCCAAAAACATTCAGTACTTC.

This clonotype was detected once. The gene calls are TRBV20-1 and TRBJ2-7; D remains ambiguous. V lost 3 bases and J lost 2, with 11 bases in between. CDR1 is DFQATT and CDR2 is SNEGSKA in the germline V gene (reference sequence). The CDR3 consists of 13 residues. CDR3 sequence: CSASRTEPYEQYF. CDR3 coding DNA: TGCAGTGCTAGTCGGACGGAACCCTACGAGCAGTACTTC.

This clonotype has more than one count but fewer than ten. The gene calls are TRBV5-1 and TRBJ1-1; D might be TRBD1 (6 bases). The ends were cut back, 2 bases at V and 1 base at J, with 18 bases in the middle. The V gene's germline CDR1 is SGHRS and CDR2 YFSETQ. The CDR3 has 17 amino acids. The CDR3 coding sequence is TGCGCCAGCAGCTTCCGGAGTGGGGGGCTTAGGAACACTGAAGCTTTCTTT. It yields the protein CASSFRSGGLRNTEAFF.

This clonotype was seen at least ten times. This rearrangement joins TRBV12-3 or TRBV12-4 to TRBJ1-6; weak D call: TRBD1 (5 bases). The CDR3 loop spans 11 amino acids. V lost 7 bases to trimming and J lost 9 bases, with 7 bases between them. The CDR3: CASTQGSPLHF. CDR3 nucleotide sequence: TGTGCCAGCACCCAGGGTTCACCCCTCCACTTT.

This chain links TRBV9 with TRBJ2-2; D might be TRBD2 (5 bases). V lost 0 bases to trimming and J lost 6 bases, with 12 bases between them. The CDR3 has 15 residues. CDR1 is SGDLS and CDR2 is YYNGEE in the germline V gene. The CDR3 DNA reads as TGTGCCAGCAGCGTAGGAGCGGTAGCATCCGGGGAGCTGTTTTTT. It is translated as CASSVGAVASGELFF.